The rows below give T cell receptor beta chains drawn from one sample of a study of blood T cell repertoires in COVID-19. Profiled with immunoSEQ multiplex PCR; TCRdb holds only in-frame clones, not every one. The sample includes tens of thousands of clones, about nine tenths seen only once; the top ten take 20% to 25%. The sequenced sample consisted of peripheral blood. The source of these receptors is a man over 45 with active COVID-19. The CDR3 runs from the conserved cysteine through the conserved F or W. Fields, in order: V gene, J gene, clone size, D gene, CDR3 protein, CDR3 DNA. D genes are given only for firm matches. The size field is filled for only some rows; it gives once, few, many or a size class.

v_call: TRBV7-7; j_call: TRBJ2-3; clone_size: NA; d_call: NA; cdr3_aa: CASSLGGGNTDTQYF; cdr3_nt: TGTGCCAGCAGCTTAGGGGGCGGCAACACAGATACGCAGTATTTT
v_call: TRBV28; j_call: TRBJ1-4; clone_size: NA; d_call: NA; cdr3_aa: CASSLQTDNEKLFF; cdr3_nt: TGTGCCAGCAGTTTGCAGACAGACAATGAAAAACTGTTTTTT
v_call: TRBV6-6; j_call: TRBJ1-4; clone_size: medium-sized; d_call: NA; cdr3_aa: CASSYSLSEKLFF; cdr3_nt: TGTGCCAGCAGTTACTCCCTCTCCGAAAAACTGTTTTTT
v_call: TRBV6-5; j_call: TRBJ2-5; clone_size: once; d_call: TRBD2; cdr3_aa: CASSYGAGVFQETQYF; cdr3_nt: TGTGCCAGCAGTTACGGAGCGGGGGTGTTCCAAGAGACCCAGTACTTC
v_call: TRBV3-1/TRBV3-2; j_call: TRBJ2-1; clone_size: NA; d_call: TRBD2; cdr3_aa: CASSRLAGGPGEQFF; cdr3_nt: TGTGCCAGCAGCCGACTAGCGGGAGGGCCAGGTGAGCAGTTCTTC
v_call: TRBV30; j_call: TRBJ2-1; clone_size: NA; d_call: NA; cdr3_aa: CAWSPSGYNEQFF; cdr3_nt: TGTGCCTGGAGCCCGAGCGGGTACAATGAGCAGTTCTTC
v_call: TRBV30; j_call: TRBJ2-1; clone_size: NA; d_call: NA; cdr3_aa: CAWTPSSYNEQFF; cdr3_nt: TGTGCCTGGACTCCGAGCTCCTACAATGAGCAGTTCTTC
v_call: TRBV19; j_call: TRBJ1-3; clone_size: NA; d_call: NA; cdr3_aa: CASRPGRSGNTIYF; cdr3_nt: TGTGCCAGTAGACCTGGGAGGTCTGGAAACACCATATATTTT
v_call: TRBV9; j_call: TRBJ2-1; clone_size: NA; d_call: TRBD2; cdr3_aa: CASSVVASGLYNEQFF; cdr3_nt: TGTGCCAGCAGCGTAGTGGCTAGCGGTCTATACAATGAGCAGTTCTTC
v_call: TRBV5-1; j_call: TRBJ2-2; clone_size: NA; d_call: NA; cdr3_aa: CASSLEGRGSTGELFF; cdr3_nt: TGCGCCAGCAGCTTGGAGGGCAGGGGAAGCACCGGGGAGCTGTTTTTT
v_call: TRBV6-6; j_call: TRBJ2-7; clone_size: NA; d_call: TRBD2; cdr3_aa: CASSYELAGEQYF; cdr3_nt: TGTGCCAGCAGTTACGAGTTAGCGGGAGAGCAGTACTTC